This entry lists 5 T cell receptor beta chains sequenced from one sample in a study of blood T cell repertoires in COVID-19. Clones were sequenced by immunoSEQ multiplex PCR, and TCRdb holds only the in-frame ones, with some missing. The table includes about 190,000 clones, more than 75% detected once. Material: peripheral blood. Every receptor here comes from a woman younger than 30 who had recovered from COVID-19.

The chain couples TRBV7-2 to TRBJ1-1; TRBD1 matches at 7 bases. J lost 0 bases, V lost 4 bases, and 11 bases had no gene match. The CDR3 length is 17 residues. The germline CDR1 and CDR2 sequences are SGHTA and FQGNSA. The CDR3 DNA reads as TGTGCCAGCAGCTCCAGGGGACAGACGTTCATGAACACTGAAGCTTTCTTT. It yields the protein CASSSRGQTFMNTEAFF. Looking up the rest from reference TRBV7-2 and TRBJ1-1 gives the full variable domain: GAGVSQSPSNKVTEKGKDVELRCDPISGHTALYWYRQSLGQGLEFLIYFQGNSAPDKSGLPSDRFSAERTGGSVSTLTIQRTQQEDSAVYLCASSSRGQTFMNTEAFFGQGTRLTVV.

J is TRBJ1-5 and V is TRBV4-2; a possible D gene is TRBD1 (6 bases). In germline, CDR1 is LGHNA, CDR2 YNFKEQ. This CDR3 is 14 amino acids long. With 1 base removed from V and 5 bases from J, the gap between germline ends came to 9 bases. The CDR3 bases are TGTGCCAGCAGCCAAGTTTCAGGGGATCAGCCCCAGCATTTT. It yields the protein CASSQVSGDQPQHF.

This clone was seen more than once but under ten times. In DNA form, the CDR3 reads TGTGCCAGCACCAGTGTTGGGACAGGGAAATACGGCTACACCTTC. Amino acid sequence: CASTSVGTGKYGYTF. This chain links TRBV6-5 with TRBJ1-2; 9 nucleotides align to TRBD1. The V gene end was trimmed by 7 bases and the J gene end by 8 bases; junction bases not matched to a gene: 14. CDR3 length equals 15 residues. Germline V lookup: CDR1 MNHEY, CDR2 SVGAGI.

This chain connects TRBV28 to TRBJ1-1; 9 bases agree with TRBD1. Trimming at V came to 7 bases and at J to 7 bases, leaving 16 bases not matched to a gene. Germline V lookup: CDR1 MDHEN, CDR2 SYDVKM. The CDR3 spans 16 residues. As DNA, the CDR3 is TGTGCCAGCATTCGGAGTTGGGGACAGGGATTGGGTGAAGCTTTCTTT. Protein sequence: CASIRSWGQGLGEAFF. Together with reference TRBV28 and TRBJ1-1, the CDR3 gives the full variable domain: DVKVTQSSRYLVKRTGEKVFLECVQDMDHENMFWYRQDPGLGLRLIYFSYDVKMKEKGDIPEGYSVSREKKERFSLILESASTNQTSMYLCASIRSWGQGLGEAFFGQGTRLTVV.

The gene calls are TRBV19 and TRBJ2-1; 9 bases map to TRBD1. CDR1 is LNHDA, CDR2 SQIVND, per germline (reference sequence). The ends lost 5 bases at V and 5 bases at J; junction bases unmatched: 4. This CDR3 has 14 amino acids. CDR3 sequence reads: CASSRDRVNNEQFF. The CDR3 DNA reads as TGTGCCAGTAGTCGGGACAGGGTAAACAATGAGCAGTTCTTC.